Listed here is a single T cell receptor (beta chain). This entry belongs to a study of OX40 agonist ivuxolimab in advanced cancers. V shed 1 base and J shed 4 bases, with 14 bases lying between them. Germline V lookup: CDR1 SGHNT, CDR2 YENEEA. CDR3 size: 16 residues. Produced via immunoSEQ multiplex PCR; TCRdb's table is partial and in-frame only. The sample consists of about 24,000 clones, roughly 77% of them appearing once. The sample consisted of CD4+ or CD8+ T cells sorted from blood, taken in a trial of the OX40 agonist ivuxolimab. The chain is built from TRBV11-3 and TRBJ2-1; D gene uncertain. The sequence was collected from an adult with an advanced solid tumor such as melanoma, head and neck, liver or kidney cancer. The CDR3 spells CASSLGSASNYNEQFF. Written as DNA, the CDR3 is TGTGCCAGCAGCTTAGGGTCCGCCAGCAATTACAATGAGCAGTTCTTC.